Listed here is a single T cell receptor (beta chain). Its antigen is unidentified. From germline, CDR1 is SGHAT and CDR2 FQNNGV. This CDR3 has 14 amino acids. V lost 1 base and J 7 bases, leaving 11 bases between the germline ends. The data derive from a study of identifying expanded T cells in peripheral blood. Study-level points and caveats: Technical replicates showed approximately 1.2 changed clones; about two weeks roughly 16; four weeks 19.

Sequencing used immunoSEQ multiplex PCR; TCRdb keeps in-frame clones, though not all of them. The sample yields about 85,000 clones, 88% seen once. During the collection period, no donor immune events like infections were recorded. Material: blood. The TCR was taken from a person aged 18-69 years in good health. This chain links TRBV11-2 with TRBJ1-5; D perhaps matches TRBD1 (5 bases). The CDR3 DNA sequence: TGTGCCAGCAGCTTAGTAGGAGGGGAGCAGCCCCAGCATTTT. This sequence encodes CASSLVGGEQPQHF.